The rows below give T cell receptor beta chains drawn from one sample of a study of blood T cell repertoires in COVID-19. This table comes from immunoSEQ multiplex PCR, and its TCRdb copy is limited to in-frame clones, with some not included. The table includes about 95,000 clones, more than 70% detected once. Source material: peripheral blood. The receptors here all came from a man in his forties or fifties with COVID-19, enrolled during active disease. The CDR3 runs from the conserved cysteine through the conserved F or W. The order of the fields is clone size, D gene, V gene, J gene, CDR3 protein, CDR3 DNA. The D gene is left open where the match is weak. The size entry is marked missing in some rows and otherwise reads once, few, many or a size class.

NA	NA	TRBV4-1	TRBJ1-1	CASSPTGTEAFF	TGCGCCAGCAGCCCGACGGGCACTGAAGCTTTCTTT
NA	TRBD1	TRBV5-3	TRBJ1-6	CARRPTGVPLHF	TGTGCCAGAAGACCTACAGGGGTCCCCCTCCACTTT
NA	NA	TRBV5-1	TRBJ1-2	CASTPGGGEVYGYTF	TGCGCCAGCACCCCAGGAGGAGGGGAGGTTTATGGCTACACCTTC
NA	NA	TRBV5-5	TRBJ2-3	CASSLVAGPDTQYF	TGTGCCAGCAGCTTGGTTGCGGGTCCAGATACGCAGTATTTT
NA	NA	TRBV2	TRBJ1-4	CASSARTARNEKLFF	TGTGCCAGCAGTGCCCGGACAGCACGTAATGAAAAACTGTTTTTT
NA	NA	TRBV13	TRBJ1-3	CASSPPGLGPGGNTIYF	TGTGCCAGCAGCCCCCCCGGGCTGGGGCCTGGAGGAAACACCATATATTTT
NA	NA	TRBV7-2	TRBJ2-7	CASSLGATYEQYF	TGTGCCAGCAGCTTAGGGGCCACCTACGAGCAGTACTTC
NA	TRBD1	TRBV28	TRBJ1-1	CASSSGQGDTEAFF	TGTGCCAGCAGTTCCGGACAGGGAGACACTGAAGCTTTCTTT
few	NA	TRBV28	TRBJ1-5	CASIRYSNQPQHF	TGTGCCAGCATTCGGTATAGCAATCAGCCCCAGCATTTT
NA	TRBD1	TRBV2	TRBJ1-1	CASILTGDTEAFF	TGTGCCAGCATACTTACAGGGGACACTGAAGCTTTCTTT
NA	TRBD1	TRBV6-6	TRBJ2-1	CASSYGTDYYNEQFF	TGTGCCAGCAGTTACGGGACAGATTATTACAATGAGCAGTTCTTC
NA	NA	TRBV2	TRBJ2-2	CASTGYGNSGELFF	TGTGCCAGCACCGGGTACGGTAACTCCGGGGAGCTGTTTTTT
NA	TRBD1	TRBV3-1/TRBV3-2	TRBJ2-3	CASSQVEDRGHSDTQYF	TGTGCCAGCAGCCAAGTTGAGGACAGGGGCCACTCAGATACGCAGTATTTT
NA	TRBD1	TRBV2	TRBJ2-1	CASSLTGLQDNNEQFF	TGTGCCAGCAGTCTGACAGGGCTACAAGACAACAATGAGCAGTTCTTC
NA	TRBD1	TRBV28	TRBJ2-5	CASSFPGTGETQYF	TGTGCCAGCAGTTTCCCCGGGACAGGAGAGACCCAGTACTTC
NA	TRBD1	TRBV18	TRBJ2-5	CASSPPRGGQGQETQYF	TGTGCCAGCTCACCACCGCGGGGAGGACAGGGACAAGAGACCCAGTACTTC
NA	NA	TRBV9	TRBJ1-3	CASSSRIADSGNTIYF	TGTGCCAGCAGCTCTCGAATCGCGGACTCTGGAAACACCATATATTTT
NA	NA	TRBV3-1/TRBV3-2	TRBJ2-1	CASSPRPYNEQFF	TGTGCCAGCAGCCCCCGTCCTTACAATGAGCAGTTCTTC
NA	NA	TRBV6-5	TRBJ1-2	CASSYPGASHYGYTF	TGTGCCAGCAGTTACCCAGGAGCTAGCCACTATGGCTACACCTTC